Included here is one T cell receptor beta chain sequence, with context. This clone was detected only a few times. This receptor's antigen is unknown. One base away there is no much larger clone; base qualities are not given. For CDR1 and CDR2, the germline V gene lists SGHNT and YENEEA. The V end loses 2 bases and the J end loses 1 base, and a stretch of 8 bases separates them. The CDR3 starts with the cysteine, ends with the phenylalanine, and has 15 residues. Only the CDR3 part of the read is kept: 45 bases, read in frame from the first base. The immunoSEQ Assay, a bias-controlled multiplex PCR, was used to amplify TCRbeta CDR3 regions from genomic DNA. Per the authors' processing: Within the assay, amplification of reference gene primers was used to estimate how many nucleated cells each sample contained. Sequence reads were collapsed and filtered to measure the absolute abundance of every unique TCRbeta CDR3 rearrangement. For each sample, productive Simpson clonality was calculated as the square root of Simpson's diversity index over productive rearrangements. TCRdb carries this immuneACCESS record with in-frame sequences only. Its versions omit some clonotypes, under half of them owing to an unresolved V gene in the studies checked, with the rest unexplained. V and J calls and clone size are copied from that table; D and trimming were computed from the DNA. The sample data list some 110,000 clones, and roughly nine tenths of these were observed just once. Of the sample, 4.5% falls within the top ten clones.

Each collaborating institution followed its own protocols to collect whole blood in K2EDTA tubes. For TCRbeta analysis, collaborators shipped samples as frozen whole blood, isolated PBMCs, or DNA extracted from either of those sample types. These data originate in a study of blood T cell repertoires in COVID-19 (TCRdb year 2020). With respect to the entire study: Samples covering the acute and convalescent phases of COVID-19 were provided by collaborators in the United States, Italy and Spain. Samples came from the ongoing ImmuneRACE study (first 160 participants) plus 1,254 subjects from 6 global collaborators. Where available, HLA class I and class II types were taken from metadata supplied by the sample provider and were not determined by assay-based typing. Sample metadata almost always included a de-identified subject ID, COVID-19 status, age in years and sex. The prospective study material was composed of cDNA or gDNA derived from T cells, B-cell-depleted T cells, or PBMCs. Deeply sampled blood TCRbeta repertoires from subjects exposed to, actively infected with, or recovered from COVID-19 were included in the dataset. The repertoires were released in a freely available public database intended as a resource for research on the immune response to SARS-CoV-2. Study-wide conclusions, independent of this receptor: The amount of clinical and demographic metadata varied by source and participant and was provided uncurated.

The chain is made from TRBV11-3 and TRBJ2-2, with the D gene call left open. This clonotype was sampled from a man between 35 and 55 years old with acute or convalescent COVID-19. Sequencing was carried out using peripheral blood. The CDR3 here reads CASSLSTQNTGELFF. The sequence in DNA is TGTGCCAGCAGCTTATCCACTCAGAACACCGGGGAGCTGTTTTTT.